These 28 T cell receptor beta chains came from one sample sequenced in a study of tumor and adjacent non-tumor tissue in lung cancer. This sample's RNA came from whole unsorted tissue. More than 3 cm separated this lung sample from the edge of the tumor. TCRbeta libraries were built with three rounds of nested PCR, modified from ARM-PCR. TCRdb independently ran MiXCR on the multiplex PCR reads; one entry per CDR3 protein. This sample has 60,000 to 85,000 distinct CDR3 sequences; roughly 77% occur once, and the top ten carry around 45%. Sequenced sample: distant non-tumor lung tissue. The origin of the receptors is a man between 60 and 75 years old with non-small cell lung cancer.

Concerning this clonotype itself: One end of the junction is discordant with germline, which a read error may explain. The CDR3 DNA follows: TGTGCCAGCCTCAACGGCCCTACAAGCTCCTACAATGAGCAGTTCTTT. Its translation: CASLNGPTSSYNEQFF. V is TRBV12-3 or TRBV12-4 and J is TRBJ2-1; no firm D call. This CDR3 is 16 amino acids long.

As concerns this clonotype: One end of the junction does not line up with germline, which may come from a read error. The V call is TRBV4-2, the J call TRBJ2-3, with D possibly being TRBD2 (5 bases). Germline CDR1 and CDR2: LGHNA and YNFKEQ. The CDR3 has 16 residues. CDR3 in amino acids: CASGQGGTSGTDTQYF. CDR3 DNA sequence: TGTGCCAGCGGCCAAGGAGGCACTAGTGGCACAGACACGCAGTATTTT.

The V and J genes are TRBV6-5 and TRBJ2-7; D is uncertain. The CDR3 loop spans 14 amino acids. Germline V lookup: CDR1 MNHEY, CDR2 SVGAGI. As DNA, the CDR3 is TGTACCAACAATTACGAACGGAACTCCTACGAGCAGTACTTC. Translated: CTNNYERNSYEQYF.

Note on this clonotype: Sequence at one end of the junction differs from germline and may be a read error. The V call is TRBV4-2, the J call TRBJ2-7, with 7 positions matching TRBD2. The CDR3 contains 14 residues. Germline V lookup: CDR1 LGHNA, CDR2 YNFKEQ. The CDR3 region has the DNA TGTGCCAGTAGTCAAGAAGGGAGGGCCTACGATCAGTACTTC. This codes for CASSQEGRAYDQYF.

The V call is TRBV5-4, the J call TRBJ2-3; D possibly uses TRBD1 or TRBD2 (5 bases each). The CDR3 contains 15 residues. Germline values: CDR1 SGHNT, CDR2 YYREEE (reference sequence). The ends were cut back, 8 bases at V and 0 bases at J, with 16 bases in the middle. The CDR3 DNA is TGTGCCAGAAGCCTCCCGGGGCGTAGCACAGATACGCAGTATTTT. This sequence encodes CARSLPGRSTDTQYF.

Of note for this clonotype: It may be a read error: a sequence one base away is much more abundant. The chain employs TRBV5-6 and TRBJ2-1; D gene unclear. Germline values: CDR1 SGHDT, CDR2 YYEEEE. V was cut by 7 bases and J by 7 bases, with 12 bases left in between. The CDR3 extends over 12 amino acids. The CDR3 nucleotides read TGTGCCAGCGGCCTGCACCAAAATGAGCAGTTCTTC. Translation gives CASGLHQNEQFF.

As regards this clonotype: Mismatch with germline at one junction end may stem from a read error. The chain carries TRBV11-3 and TRBJ2-3; TRBD2 might be the D (5 bases). The CDR3 has 14 residues. The germline V gene has CDR1 SGHNT and CDR2 YENEEA. The CDR3 is CTSSHGNVTDTQYF. In DNA, the CDR3 is TGTACCAGCAGCCACGGGAATGTCACAGATACGCAGTATTTT.

This clonotype has more than one count but fewer than ten. This sequence may be a read error, since a much larger clone differs from it by one base. The rearrangement links TRBV11-2 to TRBJ2-3; D is possibly TRBD1 or TRBD2 (5 bases each). Germline values: CDR1 SGHAT, CDR2 FQNNGV. This CDR3 has 16 residues. Trimming pared 5 bases from V and 2 bases from J, leaving 17 bases between. In DNA, the CDR3 is TGTGCCAGCAGCCACCGAAGCCGGGACGTCACAGATACGCAGTATTTT. As protein: CASSHRSRDVTDTQYF.

On this clonotype itself: Compared with germline, one end of the junction differs, possibly owing to a read error. J is TRBJ2-1 and V is TRBV4-2; D ambiguous. The germline V gene has CDR1 LGHNA and CDR2 YNFKEQ. The CDR3 totals 14 residues. The CDR3 region has the DNA TGTGCCAGTAGCCAAGATCTCCACCTTCCCGAGCAGTTCTTC. The encoded protein is CASSQDLHLPEQFF.

The chain carries TRBV6-1 and TRBJ2-7; TRBD2 matches at 7 bases. J lost 3 bases, V lost 5 bases, and 13 bases had no gene match. This CDR3 is 16 amino acids long. Germline values: CDR1 MNHNS, CDR2 SASEGT. The CDR3 region is CASSPVVAGGNYEQYF. The CDR3 region has the DNA TGTGCCAGCAGTCCCGTTGTAGCGGGCGGGAACTACGAGCAGTACTTC.

A note on this clonotype: One end of the junction varies from germline; a read error may be responsible. The J gene is TRBJ1-2, the V gene TRBV4-1, with D possibly TRBD1 on 6 matching bases. Looked up from germline, CDR1 is MGHRA and CDR2 is YSYEKL. This CDR3 region has 16 residues. This CDR3 is CTSSQGGGTSDYGYTF. Written as DNA, the CDR3 is TGCACCAGCAGCCAAGGGGGGGGTACGTCGGACTATGGCTACACCTTC.

Of note for this clonotype: Compared with germline, one end of the junction differs, possibly owing to a read error. The chain is built from TRBV5-6 and TRBJ2-5; 9 positions match TRBD2. CDR3 length equals 17 residues. Per germline, CDR1 SGHDT and CDR2 YYEEEE. The CDR3 sequence is CASSSPRTSVYQEAQYF. CDR3 nucleotides: TGTGCCAGCAGCTCGCCACGGACTAGCGTCTACCAAGAGGCCCAGTACTTC.

Details on this clonotype: A much larger clonotype is one base distant, so this may be a read error. This rearrangement joins TRBV13 to TRBJ2-1; 13 nucleotides match TRBD2. The CDR3 contains 18 residues. Germline V gene sequence: CDR1 PRHDT, CDR2 FYEKMQ (reference sequence). The CDR3 is CTSSLGRTSGRRGNEQFF. The CDR3 nucleotides are TGTACCAGCAGCTTAGGACGGACTAGCGGGAGAAGGGGGAATGAGCAGTTCTTC. The whole variable domain, remainder taken from reference TRBV13 and TRBJ2-1, is AAGVIQSPRHLIKEKRETATLKCYPIPRHDTVYWYQQGPGQDPQFLISFYEKMQSDKGSIPDRFSAQQFSDYHSELNMSSLELGDSALYFCTSSLGRTSGRRGNEQFFGPGTRLTVL.

This clonotype was recorded many times. The chain is built from TRBV5-5 and TRBJ2-1; D possibly uses TRBD1 or TRBD2 (5 bases each). CDR3 size: 14 residues. With 2 bases removed from V and 8 bases from J, the gap between germline ends came to 14 bases. From germline, CDR1 is SGHKS and CDR2 YYEKEE (reference sequence). The CDR3 bases are TGTGCCAGCAGCTTCGGGAATCGGGGCGATGAGCAGTTCTTC. Translation gives CASSFGNRGDEQFF.

A word on this clonotype: Given the absence of the conserved phenylalanine or tryptophan at the CDR3 end, a read error is likely. The V gene is TRBV6-6, the J gene TRBJ2-1; 8 bases line up with TRBD2. The ends lost 5 bases at V and 1 base at J; junction bases unmatched: 7. The CDR3 has 16 residues. Germline V gene lookup returns CDR1 MNHNY and CDR2 SVGAGI (reference sequence). The CDR3: CASSTGLAASYNEQFS. The CDR3 coding sequence is TGTGCCAGCAGTACTGGACTAGCTGCTTCCTACAATGAGCAGTTCTCC.

Notes on this clonotype: The junction shows a germline mismatch at one end, possibly a read error. The chain couples TRBV6-5 to TRBJ2-2; TRBD2 matches 10 bases. The CDR3 is made up of 15 amino acids. CDR1 and CDR2 from the germline V gene are MNHEY and SVGAGI. The CDR3 sequence: CTSTTLAGNTGEPFF. The CDR3 DNA reads as TGTACCAGCACCACACTAGCGGGAAACACCGGGGAGCCGTTTTTT.

On this clonotype itself: At one boundary the junction diverges from the germline segment, which might be a read error. The chain joins TRBV4-1 to TRBJ1-1; D is undetermined. Germline V CDR1 and CDR2: MGHRA, YSYEKL. The CDR3 totals 13 residues. CDR3 loop: CVSSQGSFTEAFF. The CDR3 DNA reads as TGCGTCAGCAGTCAAGGTTCGTTCACTGAAGCTTTCTTT.

As regards this clonotype: The junction shows a germline mismatch at one end, possibly a read error. The chain has TRBV29-1 and TRBJ2-3, with 10 bases that match TRBD2. This CDR3 spans 15 amino acids. CDR1 and CDR2 (germline): SQVTM, ANQGSEA. The CDR3 coding sequence is TGTAGCGTTGTCCCACTAGCGGGGAGGATAGATACGCATTATTTT. Translated: CSVVPLAGRIDTHYF.

CDR3 residues: CSSRERGLGNTIYF. For the CDR3, the DNA is TGCAGTTCACGGGAGAGGGGGCTCGGAAACACCATATATTTT. The chain is built from TRBV20-1 and TRBJ1-3; 7 bases are a match to TRBD1. The CDR3 consists of 14 residues. The germline CDR1 and CDR2 sequences are DFQATT and SNEGSKA (reference sequence). V lost 8 bases and J lost 4; bases outside the gene matches: 11.

This clonotype was recorded a few times. Given a much more abundant clone one base away, this may be a read error. For the CDR3, the DNA is TGTGCCAGCAGCCCAACCTCACAGAGGACAGATACGCGGTATTTT. Translating it yields CASSPTSQRTDTRYF. V gene TRBV7-9 combines with J gene TRBJ2-3, with a weak D call TRBD1 (6 bases). Germline assignment: CDR1 SEHNR and CDR2 FQNEAQ (reference sequence). CDR3 size: 15 residues.

There are many counts of this clonotype. The chain couples TRBV20-1 to TRBJ1-1; no reliable D call. Germline V gene sequence: CDR1 DFQATT, CDR2 SNEGSKA (reference sequence). The CDR3 contains 14 residues. Trimming took 4 bases from V and 0 from J, leaving 12 bases between them. The CDR3 coding sequence is TGCAGTGCTACCCCCGTGACTATGAACACTGAAGCTTTCTTT. Translation gives CSATPVTMNTEAFF.

This clonotype was seen more than once but under ten times. Its ends do not fully match the called genes, so a read error is possible. CDR3 DNA: TGTGCCATCAGTTACTCGAGACGGGAGACGGCCGAGCAGTATTTC. Residues: CAISYSRRETAEQYF. This chain connects TRBV6-5 to TRBJ2-7, with D possibly matching TRBD2 (6 bases). The CDR3 extends over 15 amino acids. Germline loops: CDR1 MNHEY, CDR2 SVGAGI.

Note on this clonotype: At one boundary the junction diverges from the germline segment, which might be a read error. V usage is TRBV13 and J usage is TRBJ2-3; D is undetermined. The CDR3 runs 15 residues. The germline gives CDR1 PRHDT, CDR2 FYEKMQ (reference sequence). DNA for the CDR3: TGTGACACCCTTGACGGCCTGATAGATGTCGATACACAGTATTTT. Its translation is CDTLDGLIDVDTQYF. Variable domain in full (rest from reference TRBV13 and TRBJ2-3): AAGVIQSPRHLIKEKRETATLKCYPIPRHDTVYWYQQGPGQDPQFLISFYEKMQSDKGSIPDRFSAQQFSDYHSELNMSSLELGDSALYFCDTLDGLIDVDTQYFGPGTRLTVL.

This clonotype has just one count. Compared with germline, one end of the junction differs, possibly owing to a read error. V and J are TRBV28 and TRBJ2-3, with 7 bases lining up with TRBD1. Germline loops: CDR1 MDHEN, CDR2 SYDVKM. The CDR3 is made up of 19 amino acids. CDR3 region: CASSLYAGGRGFSTYTQYF. In nucleotides, the CDR3 is TGTGCCAGCAGTTTATACGCCGGAGGCAGGGGGTTTAGCACATATACGCAGTATTTT.

With regard to this clonotype: Germline and junction disagree at one end, which may indicate a read error. The chain links TRBV11-1 to TRBJ2-1; D may correspond to TRBD1 or TRBD2 (5 bases each). CDR1 is SGHAT and CDR2 is FQDESV in the germline V gene (reference sequence). This CDR3 spans 12 amino acids. The CDR3 is CTSSGHGREQFF. As DNA, the CDR3 is TGTACCAGCAGCGGACATGGACGCGAGCAATTCTTC.

This clonotype was detected once. No conserved phenylalanine or tryptophan ends this CDR3, so it is likely a read error. No DNA is shown, since the ends of the CDR3 on it are uncertain; the CDR3 is the one TCRdb lists. J is TRBJ1-1 and V is TRBV28. Germline V gene sequence: CDR1 MDHEN, CDR2 SYDVKM. The CDR3 length is 13 residues, termini included. The CDR3 here is CASSLPENTEAVI.

This clonotype was counted many times. The gene calls are TRBV24-1 and TRBJ2-1; 11 bases are shared with TRBD2. This CDR3 is built from 16 residues. V shed 3 bases and J 2 bases; nucleotides not matched to a gene: 2. The germline V gene encodes CDR1 KGHDR and CDR2 SFDVKD. CDR3 sequence: CATSDVAGGAYNEQFF. In nucleotides, the CDR3 is TGTGCCACCAGTGATGTAGCGGGAGGGGCCTACAATGAGCAGTTCTTC.

Notes on this clonotype: The conserved closing phenylalanine or tryptophan is absent in this CDR3, likely reflecting a read error. The chain links TRBV4-2 to TRBJ2-3; TRBD2 aligns across 7 bases. Germline V gives CDR1 LGHNA, CDR2 YNFKEQ. CDR3 length equals 16 residues. CDR3: CGSSQGPCGSGDTQYL. As DNA, the CDR3 is TGTGGCAGCAGCCAAGGCCCTTGCGGGAGTGGGGATACGCAGTATCTT.